The clone carrying this T cell receptor (beta chain) was recorded only once. As CD8+CD4-CCR7+CD45RA+ cells, naive CD8 T cells were sorted. The data belong to a study of molecular identifiers for immune sequencing clone quantification. Via MiXCR, TCRdb re-called the PCR reads, giving one row per CDR3 protein. Seen here are roughly 100,000 distinct CDR3 sequences, 35% observed once, and the top ten hold roughly 10%. V was pared by 6 bases and J by 5 bases, with 13 bases of the junction left unmatched. This CDR3 has 18 amino acids. Germline V lookup: CDR1 MDHEN, CDR2 SYDVKM. The chain is built from TRBV28 and TRBJ2-2; 12 bases line up with TRBD2. The receptor's source is a human donor in good health. Some libraries in this study had Jurkat cell RNA spiked in. Source material: naive CD8+ T cells from blood, with Jurkat cell RNA spiked in. Stated subset: FACS-sorted CD8+CD4-CCR7+CD45RA+ naive T cells. CDR3 sequence: CASSSSTSGRFGTGELFF. The CDR3 nucleotides read TGTGCCAGCAGCTCGAGCACTAGCGGGAGGTTCGGTACCGGGGAGCTGTTTTTT.